This T cell receptor (beta chain) is from a study of identical twins (dated by TCRdb to 2016 to 2017). Broadly, across the study: To test whether fetal clonotypes persist, the study used deep sequencing on TCR alpha and beta repertoires from monozygotic twins, unrelated adults of various ages, and cord blood. To rule out contamination, the twin experiments were replicated at different times with different library preparation protocols. The research as a whole found: Because the same donors could not be followed over many years, the conclusions depended on cross-sectional statistical analysis. Abundant cord blood beta clonotypes carried fewer insertions; young adult naive repertoires showed a weaker similar trend, while memory repertoires showed none. Out-of-frame TCR alpha sequences shared between twins showed an excess of low generation-probability sequences compared with coincidental sharing between unrelated individuals. Invariant T cells such as MAIT and iNKT could partly confound zero-insertion analyses, though diverse VJ usage argued against this for most clonotypes. Out-of-frame TCR alpha sharing in monozygotic twins was systematically underestimated by recombination models, whereas sharing between unrelated individuals was in agreement with the recombination models. In beta out-of-frame sequences, excess twin sharing was weaker, because having fewer shared sequences lowered the signal-to-noise ratio.

A remark on this clonotype: No cognate antigen has been identified for it. Per-base quality was not reported, and no clone a single base away is much larger than it.

All donors were healthy Caucasians. The twin cohort comprised three pairs of female monozygotic twins, all aged roughly 18 to 29 years. CD4+ and CD8+ T cell populations were isolated with positive isolation kits from Invitrogen. The method was 5' RACE. The sample was run on an Illumina HiSeq 2000. A universal primer binding site was added through template switching, and the final cDNA carried a unique molecular identifier so that TCR cDNA molecules could be counted accurately. Specific primers in the conserved constant-segment region were used to synthesize first-strand cDNA for the TCR alpha and beta chains. Each cDNA library was double barcoded, with a SMART-Mk sample barcode plus Illumina barcodes, to control for contamination. TruSeq adapter sequences and Illumina sample barcodes were added in two successive PCR steps. The Illumina HiSeq platform was used with custom primers to sequence TCR alpha and beta cDNA libraries. As for the authors' bioinformatics: MiGEC was used to process raw reads and extract unique molecular identifiers, and MiXCR was used to find CDR3 positions. For each individual, recombination models were inferred using an EM algorithm with the repgenHMM and IGoR tools. Shared clonotype analysis was performed with the tcR package in R, normalizing sharing by the product of cloneset sizes. Out-of-frame nonproductive sequences were analyzed to study raw recombination free of thymic and clonal selection effects. TCRdb's own reprocessing of the public reads used fastp at Q25 and MiXCR and kept productive beta chains. For every CDR3 protein sequence, its rows merge into one entry that carries the most common genes and DNA. What appears here as the V and J calls and clone size reflects TCRdb's work, not the paper's. Recorded for this sample are about 200,000 distinct CDR3 sequences; 5% to 7% of them occurred a single time. More than 12% of the sample rests with the top ten.

These records were also assigned to another study, of T cells expressing NK-cell markers. The second study's paper adds: Under ten donors provided sorted CD3+CD56+NKG2C+, CD3+CD56+NKG2C- and CD3+CD56-NKG2C+ T-cell subsets, whose TCR beta-chain repertoires were profiled. Of the eight sequenced donors, seven were found to be HCMV-seropositive and one was found to be HCMV-seronegative. To restrict sorting to alphabetaTCR-expressing T cells, an anti-gammadeltaTCR antibody was added in several experiments. In six donors, the dominant CD3+CD56+NKG2C+ clonotypes were among the top 10 CD8+ clonotypes and accounted for about 1.0-7.5% of CD8+ T cells. Those dominant clonotypes were again the most abundant among CD3+CD56-NKG2C+ cells in several donors, at about 28.3-65%. It remained unclear whether the expanded NKG2C-expressing T cell clones were specific for HCMV antigens. The eight sequenced donors were randomly selected healthy volunteers, three men and five women. To determine HCMV serostatus, a commercial ELISA kit was used to detect HCMV-specific IgG in serum. Reads were demultiplexed and grouped by UMI with MIGEC, and clonotypes were assembled and quantified with MiTCR. Only TCR cDNA sequences supported by at least two reads were kept to exclude erroneous sequences. The tcR package was used for downstream repertoire analysis, and clonotypes were matched across fractions by CDR3 nucleotide sequence plus V segment. VDJmatch was used to annotate antigen specificity against VDJdb, with one amino acid substitution in CDR3 permitted.

The sample taken for sequencing was CD8+ T cells sorted from blood. This clonotype was sampled from a woman under 30 in good health.

Here the CDR3 is given as CASSELALEQFF. The DNA sequence reads TGTGCCAGCAGCGAGCTAGCGTTGGAGCAGTTCTTC. The rearrangement joined TRBV7-2 to TRBJ2-1, with a tentative D gene TRBD2 over 6 matching bases. In the germline V gene, CDR1 corresponds to SGHTA and CDR2 to FQGNSA. Its CDR3 holds 12 amino acids, cysteine through phenylalanine. The sequence is cut down to CDR3 DNA, 36 bases in frame from base 1. V is shortened by 5 bases, J by 10 bases, and the region joining them spans 12 bases.